The subject of this entry is one T cell receptor (beta chain). This clonotype appeared once. Its antigen is unknown. One base away there is no much larger clone; base qualities are not given. A single read makes a weak case. RNA was extracted using the RNeasy kit, and about 0.5 to 1 ug of the RNA was reverse transcribed with random hexamers. The immunoSEQ multiplex PCR assay, covering 54 Vbeta and 13 Jbeta segments, was used to amplify TCR beta CDR3 regions. PCR amplification bias was corrected using a synthetic template baseline for primer optimization and computational correction. The study's own analysis went as follows. Reads were assigned to V, D and J genes according to IMGT and analyzed in immunoSEQ Analyzer, with only productive sequences retained. To calculate clonality, Shannon entropy was normalized by log2 of the number of productive unique sequences and then subtracted from one. Public and private clones were assessed among the 100 most prevalent clones of each patient and control. A clone was defined as Susac-specific if it was absent from the healthy and MS cohorts, from 950 to 1,300 published viral clones and from other ImmuneACCESS disease sequences. TCRdb ran its own pipeline on the public reads, namely fastp trimming at Q25 and MiXCR clone calling, and kept in-frame beta chains. When rows share a CDR3 protein, they turn into one entry using the most common DNA and genes. The V and J calls reflect TCRdb's pipeline rather than the authors' work. For this sample there are just over 300,000 distinct CDR3 sequences; 92% appear just once. The top ten hold about 0.07% of the sample.

CDR1 and CDR2 (SQVTM, ANQGSEA) derive from the germline V gene. At the junction V is shortened by 1 base and J by 1 base, with 6 bases in between. From cysteine to phenylalanine, the CDR3 is 13 amino acids long. Only the CDR3 DNA is retained, 39 bases long and in frame from the first base. These data originate in a study of CD8 T cells in Susac syndrome (dated by TCRdb to between 2018 and 2021). Describing the broader study: Whether CD8+ T cell activation and differentiation in Susac syndrome was antigen driven was tested using repertoire sequencing.

Study-level results and caveats: The number of individuals in the TCR sequencing and HLA analysis was recognized as being relatively small.

High-throughput TCR beta sequencing profiled peripheral blood CD8+ and CD4+ T cells from healthy donors, Susac syndrome patients and multiple sclerosis patients. The multiple sclerosis controls were treatment-naive patients who had stable or active relapsing-remitting disease and met the revised McDonald criteria. Bulk CD8+ and CD4+ T cells were purified by magnetic negative isolation, whereas CD8+ TEMRA cells were enriched by FACS. Blood was collected in EDTA tubes and processed within 24 hours, with PBMCs isolated through density gradient centrifugation. PBMCs intended for TCR sequencing were cryopreserved in liquid nitrogen and thawed later in a water bath at 37 degrees C. The sorted or isolated CD4+, CD8+ and CD8+ TEMRA cells had a purity of 90% or higher.

This sequence uses TRBV29-1 and TRBJ2-3; perhaps TRBD1 is the D gene, with 5 bases matching. The specimen sequenced was CD4+ T cells from PBMCs. This TCR derives from a human donor with multiple sclerosis. Here is the DNA: TGCAGCGTTGAAGTAGGGGGCACAGATACGCAGTATTTT. It is translated as CSVEVGGTDTQYF.